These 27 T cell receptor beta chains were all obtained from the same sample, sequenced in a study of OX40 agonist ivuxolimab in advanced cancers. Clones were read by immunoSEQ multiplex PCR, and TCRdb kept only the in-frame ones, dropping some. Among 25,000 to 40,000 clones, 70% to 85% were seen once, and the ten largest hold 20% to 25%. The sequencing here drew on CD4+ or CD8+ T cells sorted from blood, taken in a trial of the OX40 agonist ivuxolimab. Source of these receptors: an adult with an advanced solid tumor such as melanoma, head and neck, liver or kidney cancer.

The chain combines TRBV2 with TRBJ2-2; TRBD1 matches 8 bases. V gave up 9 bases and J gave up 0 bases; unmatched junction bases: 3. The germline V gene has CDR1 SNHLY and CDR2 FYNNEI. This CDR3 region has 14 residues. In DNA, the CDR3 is TGTGCCAGATCCAGGGGGCCGAACACCGGGGAGCTGTTTTTT. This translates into CARSRGPNTGELFF.

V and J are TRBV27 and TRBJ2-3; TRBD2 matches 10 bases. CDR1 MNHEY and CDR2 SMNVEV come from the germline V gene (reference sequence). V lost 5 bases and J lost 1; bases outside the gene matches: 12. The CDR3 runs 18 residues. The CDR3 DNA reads TGTGCCAGCAGTCCATGGGGCCCGCTAGCGGGGGGCACAGATACGCAGTATTTT. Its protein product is CASSPWGPLAGGTDTQYF.

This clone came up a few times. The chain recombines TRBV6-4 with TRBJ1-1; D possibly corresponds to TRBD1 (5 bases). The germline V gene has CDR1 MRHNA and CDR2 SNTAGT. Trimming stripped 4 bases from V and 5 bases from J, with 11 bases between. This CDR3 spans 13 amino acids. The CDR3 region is CASSVDTGTEAFF. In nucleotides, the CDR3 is TGTGCCAGCAGTGTGGACACGGGGACTGAAGCTTTCTTT.

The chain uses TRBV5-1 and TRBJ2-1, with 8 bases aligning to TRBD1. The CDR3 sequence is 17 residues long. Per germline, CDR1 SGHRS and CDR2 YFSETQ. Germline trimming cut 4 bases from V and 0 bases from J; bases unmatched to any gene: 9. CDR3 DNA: TGCGCCAGCAGCACCGGGACAGGTTTGAGCTCCTACAATGAGCAGTTCTTC. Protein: CASSTGTGLSSYNEQFF.

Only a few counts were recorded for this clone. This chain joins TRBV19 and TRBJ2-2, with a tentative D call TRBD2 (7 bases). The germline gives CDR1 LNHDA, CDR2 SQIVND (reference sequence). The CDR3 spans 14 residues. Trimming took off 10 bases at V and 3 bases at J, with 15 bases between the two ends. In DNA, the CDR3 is TGTGCCACCCAAGGGGGGGGCGACACCGGGGAGCTGTTTTTT. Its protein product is CATQGGGDTGELFF.

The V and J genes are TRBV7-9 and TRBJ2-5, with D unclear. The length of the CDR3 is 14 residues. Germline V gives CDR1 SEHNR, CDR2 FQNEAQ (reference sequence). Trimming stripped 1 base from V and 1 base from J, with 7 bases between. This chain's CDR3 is CASSLVGSQETQYF. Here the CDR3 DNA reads TGTGCCAGCAGCTTAGTCGGCTCCCAAGAGACCCAGTACTTC.

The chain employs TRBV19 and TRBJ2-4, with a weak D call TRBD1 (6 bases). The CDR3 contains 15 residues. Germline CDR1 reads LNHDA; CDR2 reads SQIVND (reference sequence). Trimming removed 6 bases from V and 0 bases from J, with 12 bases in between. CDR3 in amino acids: CASRDDRLAKNIQYF. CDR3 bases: TGTGCCAGTAGGGACGACAGGCTAGCCAAAAACATTCAGTACTTC.

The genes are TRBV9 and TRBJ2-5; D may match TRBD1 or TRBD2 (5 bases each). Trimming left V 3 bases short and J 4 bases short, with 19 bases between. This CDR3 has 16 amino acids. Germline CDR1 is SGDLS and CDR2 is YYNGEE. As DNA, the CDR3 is TGTGCCAGCAGCGGCCTCGGCAGGGAGAGTGGAGAGACCCAGTACTTC. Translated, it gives CASSGLGRESGETQYF.

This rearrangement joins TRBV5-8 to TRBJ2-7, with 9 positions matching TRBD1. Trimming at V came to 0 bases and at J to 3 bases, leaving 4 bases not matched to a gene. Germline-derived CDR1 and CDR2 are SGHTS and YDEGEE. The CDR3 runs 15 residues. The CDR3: CASSLGGDRVYEQYF. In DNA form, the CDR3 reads TGTGCCAGCAGCTTGGGGGGGGACAGGGTCTACGAGCAGTACTTC.

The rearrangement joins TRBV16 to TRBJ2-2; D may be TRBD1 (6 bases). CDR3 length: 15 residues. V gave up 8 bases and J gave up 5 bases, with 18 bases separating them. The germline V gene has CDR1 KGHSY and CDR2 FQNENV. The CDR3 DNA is TGTGCCAGCGGCGCGACGGAAACAGGGACCGGGGAGCTGTTTTTT. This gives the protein CASGATETGTGELFF.

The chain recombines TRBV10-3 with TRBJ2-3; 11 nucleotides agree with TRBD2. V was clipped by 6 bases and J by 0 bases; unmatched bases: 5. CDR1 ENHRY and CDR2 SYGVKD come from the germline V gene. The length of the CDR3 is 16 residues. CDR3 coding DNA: TGTGCCATCAGGGGGACTAGCGGAGACAGCACAGATACGCAGTATTTT. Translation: CAIRGTSGDSTDTQYF.

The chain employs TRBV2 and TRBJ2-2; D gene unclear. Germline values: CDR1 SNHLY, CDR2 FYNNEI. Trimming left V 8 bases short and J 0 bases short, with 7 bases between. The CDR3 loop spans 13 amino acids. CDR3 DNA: TGTGCCAGCGACGGATCGAACACCGGGGAGCTGTTTTTT. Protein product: CASDGSNTGELFF.

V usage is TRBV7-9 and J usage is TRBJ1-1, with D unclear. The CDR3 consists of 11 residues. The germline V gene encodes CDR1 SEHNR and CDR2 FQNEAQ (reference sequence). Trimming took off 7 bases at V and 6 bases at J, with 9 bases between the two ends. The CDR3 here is CASITTSEAFF. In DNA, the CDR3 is TGTGCCAGCATCACAACGTCTGAAGCTTTCTTT. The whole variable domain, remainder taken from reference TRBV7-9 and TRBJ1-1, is DTGVSQNPRHKITKRGQNVTFRCDPISEHNRLYWYRQTLGQGPEFLTYFQNEAQLEKSRLLSDRFSAERPKGSFSTLEIQRTEQGDSAMYLCASITTSEAFFGQGTRLTVV.

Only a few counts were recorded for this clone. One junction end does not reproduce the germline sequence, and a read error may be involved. The chain's CDR3 is CASSLGTEAFF. Written as DNA, the CDR3 is TGCGCCAGCAGTTTGGGAACTGAAGCTTTCTTT. The rearrangement joins TRBV5-1 to TRBJ1-1; no clear D gene. The CDR3 totals 11 residues. Germline V gene lookup returns CDR1 SGHRS and CDR2 YFSETQ.

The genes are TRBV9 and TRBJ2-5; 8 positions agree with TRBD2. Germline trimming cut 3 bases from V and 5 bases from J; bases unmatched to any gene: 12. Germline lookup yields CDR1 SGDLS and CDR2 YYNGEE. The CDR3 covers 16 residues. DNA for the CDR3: TGTGCCAGCAGCGCCTGGGCGTTCGGGGGGGAGGAGACCCAGTACTTC. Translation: CASSAWAFGGEETQYF.

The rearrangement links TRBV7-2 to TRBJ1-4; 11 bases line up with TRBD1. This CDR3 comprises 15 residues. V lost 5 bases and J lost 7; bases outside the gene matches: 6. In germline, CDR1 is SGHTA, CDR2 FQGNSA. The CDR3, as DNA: TGTGCCAGCAGCCCCGGACAGGGGGCTGGTGAAAAACTGTTTTTT. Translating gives CASSPGQGAGEKLFF.

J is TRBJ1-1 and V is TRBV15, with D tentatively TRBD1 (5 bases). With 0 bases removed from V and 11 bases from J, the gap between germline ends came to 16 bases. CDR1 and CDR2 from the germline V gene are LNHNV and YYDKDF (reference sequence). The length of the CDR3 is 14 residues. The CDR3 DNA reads TGTGCCACCAGCAGAGAATCAGGGTTGGGTTGGGCTTTCTTT. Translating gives CATSRESGLGWAFF.

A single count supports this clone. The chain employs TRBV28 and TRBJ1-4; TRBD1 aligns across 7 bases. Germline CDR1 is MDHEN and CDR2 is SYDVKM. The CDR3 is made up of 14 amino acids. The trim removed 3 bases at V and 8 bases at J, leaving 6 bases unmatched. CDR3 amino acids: CASSLEGGGEKLFF. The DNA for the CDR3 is TGTGCCAGCAGTTTGGAAGGGGGCGGGGAAAAACTGTTTTTT.

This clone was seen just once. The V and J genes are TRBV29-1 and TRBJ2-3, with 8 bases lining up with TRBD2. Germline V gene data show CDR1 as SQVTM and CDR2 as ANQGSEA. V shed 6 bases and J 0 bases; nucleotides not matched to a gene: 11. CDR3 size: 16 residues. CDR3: CSVGLGGAFSTDTQYF. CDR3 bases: TGCAGCGTCGGACTCGGGGGGGCGTTCAGCACAGATACGCAGTATTTT.

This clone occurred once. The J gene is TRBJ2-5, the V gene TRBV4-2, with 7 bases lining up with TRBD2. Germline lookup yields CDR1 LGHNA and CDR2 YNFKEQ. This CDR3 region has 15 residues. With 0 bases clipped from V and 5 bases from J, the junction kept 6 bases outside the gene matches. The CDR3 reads CASSQEESGGETQYF. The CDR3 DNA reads TGTGCCAGCAGCCAAGAGGAATCCGGGGGGGAGACCCAGTACTTC.

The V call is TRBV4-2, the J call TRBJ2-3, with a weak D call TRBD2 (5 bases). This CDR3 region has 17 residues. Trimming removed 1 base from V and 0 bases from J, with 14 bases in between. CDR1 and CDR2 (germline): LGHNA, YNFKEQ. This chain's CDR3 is CASSQGWLEDSTDTQYF. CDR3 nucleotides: TGTGCCAGCAGCCAAGGTTGGCTGGAGGATAGCACAGATACGCAGTATTTT.

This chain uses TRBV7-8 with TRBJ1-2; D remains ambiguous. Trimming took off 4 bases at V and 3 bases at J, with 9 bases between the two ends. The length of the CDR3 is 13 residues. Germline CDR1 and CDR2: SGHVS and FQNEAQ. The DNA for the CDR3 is TGTGCCAGCAGCTCCACAGCCTACTATGGCTACACCTTC. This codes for CASSSTAYYGYTF.

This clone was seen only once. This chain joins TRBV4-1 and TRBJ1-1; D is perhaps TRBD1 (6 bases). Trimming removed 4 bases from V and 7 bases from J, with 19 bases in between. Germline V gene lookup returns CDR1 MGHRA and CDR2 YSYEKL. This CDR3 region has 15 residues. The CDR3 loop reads CASSPSPGQPLEAFF. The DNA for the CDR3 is TGCGCCAGCAGCCCCTCGCCGGGACAACCGCTTGAAGCTTTCTTT.

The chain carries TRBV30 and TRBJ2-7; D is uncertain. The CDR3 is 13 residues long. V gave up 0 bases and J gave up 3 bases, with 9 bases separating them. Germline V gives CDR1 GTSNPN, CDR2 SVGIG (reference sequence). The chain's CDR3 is CAWSVRHLYEQYF. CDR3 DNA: TGTGCCTGGAGTGTCAGGCATCTCTACGAGCAGTACTTC. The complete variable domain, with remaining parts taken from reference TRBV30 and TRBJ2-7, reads SQTIHQWPATLVQPVGSPLSLECTVEGTSNPNLYWYRQAAGRGLQLLFYSVGIGQISSEVPQNLSASRPQDRQFILSSKKLLLSDSGFYLCAWSVRHLYEQYFGPGTRLTVT.

The CDR3 region has the DNA TGTGCCAGCAGCCTAGGAGCGGGAGGGCCGTCGGATACGCAGTATTTT. Translated, it gives CASSLGAGGPSDTQYF. The genes are TRBV7-3 and TRBJ2-3; 10 bases are shared with TRBD2. V was pared by 5 bases and J by 6 bases, with 11 bases of the junction left unmatched. CDR1 and CDR2 from the germline V gene are SGHTA and FQGTGA. The CDR3 totals 16 residues.

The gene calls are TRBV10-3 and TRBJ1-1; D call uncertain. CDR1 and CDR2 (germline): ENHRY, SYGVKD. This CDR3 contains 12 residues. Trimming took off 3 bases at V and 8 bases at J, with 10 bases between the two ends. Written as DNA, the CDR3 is TGTGCCATCAGTGATACGGGAAAAGAAGCTTTCTTT. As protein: CAISDTGKEAFF.

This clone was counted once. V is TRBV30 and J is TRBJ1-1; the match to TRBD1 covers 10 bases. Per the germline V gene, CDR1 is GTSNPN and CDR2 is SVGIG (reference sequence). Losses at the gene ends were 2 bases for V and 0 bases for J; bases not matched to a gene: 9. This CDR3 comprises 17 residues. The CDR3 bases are TGTGCCTGGAGTAAAGCAGGACAGGGGGTATTGAACACTGAAGCTTTCTTT. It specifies CAWSKAGQGVLNTEAFF.